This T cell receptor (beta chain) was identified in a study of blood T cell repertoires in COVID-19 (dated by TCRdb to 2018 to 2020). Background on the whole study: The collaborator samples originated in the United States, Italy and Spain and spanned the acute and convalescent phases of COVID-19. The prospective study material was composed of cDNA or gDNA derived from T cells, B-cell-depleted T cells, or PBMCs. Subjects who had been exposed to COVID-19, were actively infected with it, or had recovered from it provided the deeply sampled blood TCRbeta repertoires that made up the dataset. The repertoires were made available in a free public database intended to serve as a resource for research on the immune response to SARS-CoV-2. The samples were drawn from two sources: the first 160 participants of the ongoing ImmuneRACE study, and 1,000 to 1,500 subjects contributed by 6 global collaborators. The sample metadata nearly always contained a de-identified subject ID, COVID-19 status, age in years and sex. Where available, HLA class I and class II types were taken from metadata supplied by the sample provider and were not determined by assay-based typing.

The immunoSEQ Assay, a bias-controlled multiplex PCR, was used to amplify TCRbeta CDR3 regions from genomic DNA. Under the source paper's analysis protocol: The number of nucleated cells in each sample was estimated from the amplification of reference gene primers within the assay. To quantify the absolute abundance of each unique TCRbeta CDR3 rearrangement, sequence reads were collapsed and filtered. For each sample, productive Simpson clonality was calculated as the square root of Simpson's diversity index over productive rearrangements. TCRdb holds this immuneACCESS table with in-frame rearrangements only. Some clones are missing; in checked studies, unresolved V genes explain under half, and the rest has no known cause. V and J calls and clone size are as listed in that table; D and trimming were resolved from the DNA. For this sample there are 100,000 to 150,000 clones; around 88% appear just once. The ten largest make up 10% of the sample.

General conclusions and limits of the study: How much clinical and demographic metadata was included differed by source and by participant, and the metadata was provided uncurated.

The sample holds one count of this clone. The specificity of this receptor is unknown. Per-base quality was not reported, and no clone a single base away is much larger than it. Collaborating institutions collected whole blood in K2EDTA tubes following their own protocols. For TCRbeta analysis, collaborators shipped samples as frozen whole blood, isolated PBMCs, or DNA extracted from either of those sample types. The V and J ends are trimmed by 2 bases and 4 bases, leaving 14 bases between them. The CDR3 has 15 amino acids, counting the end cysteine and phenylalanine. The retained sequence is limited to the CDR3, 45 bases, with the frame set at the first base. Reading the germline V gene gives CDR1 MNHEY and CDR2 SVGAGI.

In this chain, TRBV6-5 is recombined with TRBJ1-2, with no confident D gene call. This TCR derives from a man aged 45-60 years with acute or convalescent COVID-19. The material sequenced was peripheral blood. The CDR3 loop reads CASSYVRSGSYGYTF. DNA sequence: TGTGCCAGCAGTTACGTTAGGAGCGGCTCCTATGGCTACACCTTC.